This T cell receptor (beta chain) is from a study of response to subunit inactivated influenza vaccine. J gave up 0 bases and V 4 bases, and 3 bases lay outside the gene matches. Germline V CDR1 and CDR2: MNHNS, SASEGT. This CDR3 spans 15 amino acids. From the RT-PCR reads, TCRdb called clonotypes with MiXCR, one entry per CDR3 protein. The sample holds fewer than 550,000 distinct CDR3 sequences, 25% seen once. Study outcomes and limitations: New T cells are recruited in small numbers by each seasonal influenza vaccination, according to the authors' suggestion.

In its sample, this clonotype was seen a few times. Its matching antigen is unknown. The TCR sequence derives from a man aged 45-65 years who received an inactivated influenza vaccine. The sample consisted of CD4+ T cells sorted from PBMCs, taken 4 to 6 days after vaccination. The genes are TRBV6-1 and TRBJ2-1, with TRBD1 identical over 7 bases. The CDR3 here is CASSAGTASYNEQFF. The CDR3 coding sequence is TGTGCCAGCAGTGCCGGGACAGCCTCCTACAATGAGCAGTTCTTC.